The 4 T cell receptor beta chains below come from one sample, sequenced in a study of T cells in Graves' hyperthyroidism and ophthalmopathy. There were TCR beta CDR3 regions amplified from RNA transcripts. The study used the HTBI primer set for a first-round RT-PCR of the TCR CDR3. TCRdb recomputed calls from the multiplex PCR reads with MiXCR, one row per CDR3 protein. The sample contains 500,000 to 750,000 distinct CDR3 sequences, more than 13% of which appear only once. Source material: blood. These receptors came from a woman under 30 with Graves' ophthalmopathy.

This clonotype was detected many times. The V gene is TRBV28, the J gene TRBJ2-7; D possibly corresponds to TRBD1 (6 bases). Germline V gene sequence: CDR1 MDHEN, CDR2 SYDVKM. With 5 bases removed from V and 3 bases from J, the gap between germline ends came to 11 bases. The CDR3 contains 13 residues. CDR3: CASSTLRGYEQYF. CDR3 coding DNA: TGTGCCAGCAGTACCCTCAGGGGCTACGAGCAGTACTTC.

J is TRBJ2-1 and V is TRBV7-8; D possibly corresponds to TRBD2 (6 bases). The CDR3 is 14 residues long. Germline assignment: CDR1 SGHVS and CDR2 FQNEAQ. V was pared by 4 bases and J by 6 bases, with 13 bases between. CDR3 nucleotides: TGTGCCAGCAGCTCGGGGACTGGGCCCAATGAGCAGTTCTTC. Translation gives CASSSGTGPNEQFF.

Note on this clonotype: Just one base apart from a much larger clone, this may be a read error. This rearrangement joins TRBV6-2 or TRBV6-3 to TRBJ2-1, with TRBD2 matching 9 bases. In germline, CDR1 is MNHEY, CDR2 SVGEGT. This CDR3 is built from 19 residues. The CDR3 here is CACSLGGRVSLAHYNEQFF. The CDR3 DNA reads TGTGCCTGCAGTTTAGGCGGGAGGGTCTCACTGGCCCACTACAATGAGCAGTTCTTC.

This clonotype showed up just a few times. CDR3 nucleotide sequence: TGTGCCAGCAGCCGATGGACAGGGAGCGCAGATACGCAGTATTTT. The encoded protein is CASSRWTGSADTQYF. The gene calls are TRBV14 and TRBJ2-3; the match to TRBD1 covers 8 bases. CDR3 length: 15 residues. Looked up from germline, CDR1 is SGHDN and CDR2 is FVKESK. With V trimmed by 4 bases and J by 4 bases, 7 bases remained unmatched.